One and the same sample provided the 4 T cell receptor gamma chains below, sequenced in a study of human gamma delta and Vdelta1 T cells. These receptors have no known antigen. TCRdb ran CATT on the PCR reads. The table includes 4,000 to 5,000 gamma-chain clones, about 32% detected once. Sequencing was carried out using Vdelta1 gamma-delta T cells from blood grown in culture (DOT cells). These TCRs come from a human donor in good health.

Turning to this clone: Within the sample, other DNA sequences also encode this same CDR3. The V and J genes are TRGV2 and TRGJP2. Germline-derived CDR1 and CDR2 are EGSNGY and YDSYNSKV. Trimming at V came to 0 bases and at J to 0 bases, leaving 1 base not matched to a gene. The CDR3 is 15 residues long. The CDR3 spells CATWDGYSSDWIKTF. In DNA, the CDR3 is TGTGCCACCTGGGACGGGTATAGTAGTGATTGGATCAAGACGTTT.

The V call is TRGV4, the J call TRGJ1 or TRGJ2. The CDR3 loop spans 13 amino acids. Germline CDR1 is EGSTGY and CDR2 is YDSYTSSV. The J segment lost 9 bases and the V segment lost 3 bases, leaving 11 bases of the junction unmatched. DNA for the CDR3: TGTGCCACCTGGGATTCGAACCCGCTTAAGAAACTCTTT. It is translated as CATWDSNPLKKLF.

As regards this clone: This clone may be a read error of a much larger clone one base away. Other DNA sequences from this sample encode an identical CDR3 as well. The rearrangement uses TRGV2 and TRGJ1 or TRGJ2. V trimming: 1 base; J trimming: 4 bases; junction bases outside the gene matches: 4. CDR3 size: 13 residues. In germline, CDR1 is EGSNGY, CDR2 YDSYNSKV. Written as DNA, the CDR3 is TGTGCCACCTGGGACGGTAACTATTATAAGAAACTCTTT. Protein sequence: CATWDGNYYKKLF.

This sequence joins TRGV4 and TRGJ1 or TRGJ2. Germline CDR1 EGSTGY, CDR2 YDSYTSSV. The CDR3 has 13 residues. V was pared by 4 bases and J by 10 bases, with 13 bases of the junction left unmatched. This CDR3 reads CATWDGHVSKKLF. The CDR3, as DNA: TGTGCCACCTGGGACGGGCATGTTTCGAAGAAACTCTTT.